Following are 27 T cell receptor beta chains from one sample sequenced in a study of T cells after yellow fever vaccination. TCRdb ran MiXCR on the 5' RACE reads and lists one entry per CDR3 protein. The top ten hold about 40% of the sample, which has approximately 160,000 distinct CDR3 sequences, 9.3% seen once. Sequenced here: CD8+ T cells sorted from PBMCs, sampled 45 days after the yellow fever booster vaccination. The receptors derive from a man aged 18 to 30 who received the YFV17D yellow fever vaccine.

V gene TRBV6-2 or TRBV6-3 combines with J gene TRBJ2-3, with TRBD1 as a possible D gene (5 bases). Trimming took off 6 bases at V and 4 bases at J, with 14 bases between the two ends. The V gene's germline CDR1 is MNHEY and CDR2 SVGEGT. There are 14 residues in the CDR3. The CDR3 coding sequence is TGTGCCAGCAGCTACACCCAGGGCTCAGATACGCAGTATTTT. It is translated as CASSYTQGSDTQYF.

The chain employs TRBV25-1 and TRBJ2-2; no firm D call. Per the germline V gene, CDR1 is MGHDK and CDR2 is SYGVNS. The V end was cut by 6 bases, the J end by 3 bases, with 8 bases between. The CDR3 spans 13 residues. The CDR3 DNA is TGTGCCAGCAGCGTTCGGGACACCGGGGAGCTGTTTTTT. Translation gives CASSVRDTGELFF.

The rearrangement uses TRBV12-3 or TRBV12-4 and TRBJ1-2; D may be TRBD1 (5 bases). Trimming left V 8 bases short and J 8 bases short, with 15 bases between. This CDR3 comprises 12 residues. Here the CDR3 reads CASGAGSGGYTF. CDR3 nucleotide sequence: TGTGCCAGCGGGGCGGGGTCCGGAGGCTACACCTTC.

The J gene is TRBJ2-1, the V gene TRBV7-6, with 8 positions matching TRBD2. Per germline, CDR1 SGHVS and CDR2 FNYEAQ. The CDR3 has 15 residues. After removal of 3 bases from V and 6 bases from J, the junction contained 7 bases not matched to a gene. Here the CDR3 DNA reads TGTGCCAGCAGCTTCTCTAGCGGGTCGGGCAATGAGCAGTTCTTC. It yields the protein CASSFSSGSGNEQFF.

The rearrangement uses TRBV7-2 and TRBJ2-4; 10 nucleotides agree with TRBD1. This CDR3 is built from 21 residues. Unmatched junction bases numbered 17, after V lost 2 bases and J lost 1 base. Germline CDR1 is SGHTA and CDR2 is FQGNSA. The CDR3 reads CASSLTGWGTGAVVAKNIQYF. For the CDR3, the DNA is TGTGCCAGCAGCTTAACAGGGTGGGGGACAGGGGCCGTCGTGGCCAAAAACATTCAGTACTTC. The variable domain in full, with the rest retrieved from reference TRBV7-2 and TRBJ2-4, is GAGVSQSPSNKVTEKGKDVELRCDPISGHTALYWYRQSLGQGLEFLIYFQGNSAPDKSGLPSDRFSAERTGGSVSTLTIQRTQQEDSAVYLCASSLTGWGTGAVVAKNIQYFGAGTRLSVL.

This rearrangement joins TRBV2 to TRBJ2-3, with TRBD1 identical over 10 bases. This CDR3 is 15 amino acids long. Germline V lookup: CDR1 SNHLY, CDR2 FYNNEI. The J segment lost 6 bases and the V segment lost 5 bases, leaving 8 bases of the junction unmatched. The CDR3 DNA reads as TGTGCCAGCAGTAACTCTGGACAGGGGGGGGATACGCAGTATTTT. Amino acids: CASSNSGQGGDTQYF.

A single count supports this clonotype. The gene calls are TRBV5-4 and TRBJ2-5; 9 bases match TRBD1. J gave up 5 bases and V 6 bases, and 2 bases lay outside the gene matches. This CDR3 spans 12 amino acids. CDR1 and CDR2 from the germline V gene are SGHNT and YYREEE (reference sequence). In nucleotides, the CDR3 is TGTGCCAGCACTACAGGGGGCGAGACCCAGTACTTC. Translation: CASTTGGETQYF. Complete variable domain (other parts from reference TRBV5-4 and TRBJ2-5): ETGVTQSPTHLIKTRGQQVTLRCSSQSGHNTVSWYQQALGQGPQFIFQYYREEENGRGNFPPRFSGLQFPNYSSELNVNALELDDSALYLCASTTGGETQYFGPGTRLLVL.

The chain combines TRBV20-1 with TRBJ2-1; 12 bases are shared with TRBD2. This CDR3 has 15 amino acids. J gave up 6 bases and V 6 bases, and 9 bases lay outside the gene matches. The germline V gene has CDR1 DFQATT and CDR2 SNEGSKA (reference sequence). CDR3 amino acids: CSAKELAGGRNEQFF. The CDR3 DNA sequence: TGCAGTGCCAAGGAACTAGCGGGGGGCCGCAATGAGCAGTTCTTC.

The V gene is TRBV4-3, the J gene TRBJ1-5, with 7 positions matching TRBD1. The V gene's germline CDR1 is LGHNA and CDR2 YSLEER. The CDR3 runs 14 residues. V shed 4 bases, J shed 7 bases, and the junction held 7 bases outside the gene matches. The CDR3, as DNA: TGCGCCAGCAGCCCCCGACAGGGCGGACAGCCCCAGCATTTT. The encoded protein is CASSPRQGGQPQHF.

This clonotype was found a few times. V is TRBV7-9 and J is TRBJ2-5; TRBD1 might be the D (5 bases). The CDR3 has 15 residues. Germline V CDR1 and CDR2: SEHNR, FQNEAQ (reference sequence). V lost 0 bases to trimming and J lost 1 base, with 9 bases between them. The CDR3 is CASSLAQTVQETQYF. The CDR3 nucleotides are TGTGCCAGCAGCTTAGCCCAGACAGTCCAAGAGACCCAGTACTTC.

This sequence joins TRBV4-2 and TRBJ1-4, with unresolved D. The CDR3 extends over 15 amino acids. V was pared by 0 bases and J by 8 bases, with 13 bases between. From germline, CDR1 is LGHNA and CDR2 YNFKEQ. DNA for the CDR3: TGTGCCAGCAGCCAAGATTGGGAGGTGAGAGAAAAACTGTTTTTT. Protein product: CASSQDWEVREKLFF.

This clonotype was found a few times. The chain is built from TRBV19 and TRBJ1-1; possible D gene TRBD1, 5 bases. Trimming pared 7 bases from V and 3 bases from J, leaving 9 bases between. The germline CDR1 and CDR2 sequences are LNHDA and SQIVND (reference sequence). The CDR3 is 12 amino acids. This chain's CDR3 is CASNWGYTEAFF. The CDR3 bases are TGTGCCAGTAATTGGGGGTACACTGAAGCTTTCTTT. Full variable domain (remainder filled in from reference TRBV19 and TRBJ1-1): DGGITQSPKYLFRKEGQNVTLSCEQNLNHDAMYWYRQDPGQGLRLIYYSQIVNDFQKGDIAEGYSVSREKKESFPLTVTSAQKNPTAFYLCASNWGYTEAFFGQGTRLTVV.

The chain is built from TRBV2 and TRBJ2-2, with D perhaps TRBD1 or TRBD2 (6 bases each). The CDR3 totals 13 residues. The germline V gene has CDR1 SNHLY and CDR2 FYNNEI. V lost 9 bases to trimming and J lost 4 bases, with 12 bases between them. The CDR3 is CARGRGGTGELFF. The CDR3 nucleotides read TGTGCCAGAGGCAGGGGAGGCACCGGGGAGCTGTTTTTT.

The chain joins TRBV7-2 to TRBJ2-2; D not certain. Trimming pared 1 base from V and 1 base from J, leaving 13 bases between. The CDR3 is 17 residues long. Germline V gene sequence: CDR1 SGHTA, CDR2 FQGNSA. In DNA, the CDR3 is TGTGCCAGCAGCTTAGGTCCGGAGACCCTGAACACCGGGGAGCTGTTTTTT. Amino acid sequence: CASSLGPETLNTGELFF. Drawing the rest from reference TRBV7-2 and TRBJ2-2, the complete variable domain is GAGVSQSPSNKVTEKGKDVELRCDPISGHTALYWYRQSLGQGLEFLIYFQGNSAPDKSGLPSDRFSAERTGGSVSTLTIQRTQQEDSAVYLCASSLGPETLNTGELFFGEGSRLTVL.

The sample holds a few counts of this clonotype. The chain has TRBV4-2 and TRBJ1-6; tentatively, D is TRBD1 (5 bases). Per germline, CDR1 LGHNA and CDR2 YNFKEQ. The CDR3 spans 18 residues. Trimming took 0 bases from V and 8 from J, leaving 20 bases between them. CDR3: CASSQDLPWVREDSPLHF. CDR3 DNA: TGTGCCAGCAGCCAAGATCTACCTTGGGTCAGGGAAGATTCACCCCTCCACTTT.

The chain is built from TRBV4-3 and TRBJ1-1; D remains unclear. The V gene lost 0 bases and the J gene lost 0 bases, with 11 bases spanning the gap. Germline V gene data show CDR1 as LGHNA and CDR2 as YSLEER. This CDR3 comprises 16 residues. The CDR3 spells CASSQDRPRVNTEAFF. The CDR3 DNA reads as TGCGCCAGCAGCCAAGATAGACCCCGGGTGAACACTGAAGCTTTCTTT.

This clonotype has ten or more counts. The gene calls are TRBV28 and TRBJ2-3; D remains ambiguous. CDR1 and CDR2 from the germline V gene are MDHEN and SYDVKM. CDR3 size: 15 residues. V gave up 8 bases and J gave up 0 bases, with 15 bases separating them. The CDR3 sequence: CASSIAASSTDTQYF. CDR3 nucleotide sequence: TGTGCCAGCTCCATTGCTGCGTCTAGCACAGATACGCAGTATTTT.

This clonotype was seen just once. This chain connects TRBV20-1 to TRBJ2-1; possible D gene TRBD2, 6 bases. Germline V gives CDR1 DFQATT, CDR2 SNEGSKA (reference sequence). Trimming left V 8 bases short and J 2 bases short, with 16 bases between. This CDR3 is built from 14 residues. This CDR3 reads CSRQLGRTYNEQFF. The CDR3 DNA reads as TGCAGTCGTCAATTGGGGAGGACCTACAATGAGCAGTTCTTC.

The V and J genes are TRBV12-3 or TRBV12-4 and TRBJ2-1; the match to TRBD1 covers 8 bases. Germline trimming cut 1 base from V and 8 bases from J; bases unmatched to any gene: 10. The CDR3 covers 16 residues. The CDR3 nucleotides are TGTGCCAGCAGTTTAGTGGGGCAGGGGGCGCGCCATGAGCAGTTCTTC. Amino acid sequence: CASSLVGQGARHEQFF.

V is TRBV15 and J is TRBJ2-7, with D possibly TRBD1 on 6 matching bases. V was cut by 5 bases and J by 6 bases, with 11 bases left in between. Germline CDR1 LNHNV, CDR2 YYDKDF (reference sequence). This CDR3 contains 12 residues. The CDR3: CATSGTGREQYF. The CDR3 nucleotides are TGTGCCACCAGCGGTACAGGGCGCGAGCAGTACTTC.

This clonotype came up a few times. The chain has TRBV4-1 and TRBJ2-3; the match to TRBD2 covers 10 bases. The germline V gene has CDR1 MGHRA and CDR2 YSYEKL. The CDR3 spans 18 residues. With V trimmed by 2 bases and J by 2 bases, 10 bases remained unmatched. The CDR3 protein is CASSQTASGGPYTDTQYF. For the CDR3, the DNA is TGCGCCAGCAGCCAAACGGCTAGCGGGGGCCCATACACAGATACGCAGTATTTT.

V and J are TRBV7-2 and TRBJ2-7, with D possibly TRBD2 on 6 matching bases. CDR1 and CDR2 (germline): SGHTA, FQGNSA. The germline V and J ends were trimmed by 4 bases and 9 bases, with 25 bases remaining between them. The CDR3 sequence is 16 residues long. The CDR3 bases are TGTGCCAGCAGCTCCACCCGGGACTTGCCTCCTCGGGGGCAGTACGTC. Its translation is CASSSTRDLPPRGQYV.

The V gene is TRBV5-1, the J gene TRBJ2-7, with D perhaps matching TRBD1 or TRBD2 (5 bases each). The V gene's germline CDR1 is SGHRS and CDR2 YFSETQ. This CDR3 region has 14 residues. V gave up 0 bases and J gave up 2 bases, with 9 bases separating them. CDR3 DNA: TGCGCCAGCAGCTTGGTCGGGGCCGCCTACGAGCAGTACTTC. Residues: CASSLVGAAYEQYF. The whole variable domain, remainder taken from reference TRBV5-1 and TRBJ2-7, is KAGVTQTPRYLIKTRGQQVTLSCSPISGHRSVSWYQQTPGQGLQFLFEYFSETQRNKGNFPGRFSGRQFSNSRSEMNVSTLELGDSALYLCASSLVGAAYEQYFGPGTRLTVT.

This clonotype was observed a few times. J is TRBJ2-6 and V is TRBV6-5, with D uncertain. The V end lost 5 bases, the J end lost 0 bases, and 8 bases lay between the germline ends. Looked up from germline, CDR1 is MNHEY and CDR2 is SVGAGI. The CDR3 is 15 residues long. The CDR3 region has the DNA TGTGCCAGCAGTGACATATACTCTGGGGCCAACGTCCTGACTTTC. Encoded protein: CASSDIYSGANVLTF.

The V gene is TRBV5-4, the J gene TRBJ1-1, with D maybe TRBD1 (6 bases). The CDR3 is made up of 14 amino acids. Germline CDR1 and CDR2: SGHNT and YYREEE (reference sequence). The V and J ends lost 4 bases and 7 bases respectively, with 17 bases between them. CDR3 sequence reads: CASSPYREGIEAFF. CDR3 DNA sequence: TGTGCCAGCAGCCCCTACAGGGAAGGGATTGAAGCTTTCTTT.

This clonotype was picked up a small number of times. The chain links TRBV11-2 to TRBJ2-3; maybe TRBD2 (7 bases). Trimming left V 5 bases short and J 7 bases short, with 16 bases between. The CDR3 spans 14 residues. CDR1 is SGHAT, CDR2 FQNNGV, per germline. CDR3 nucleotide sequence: TGTGCCAGCAGCAGCCCTGGGCGGGGGCATACGCAGTATTTT. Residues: CASSSPGRGHTQYF.

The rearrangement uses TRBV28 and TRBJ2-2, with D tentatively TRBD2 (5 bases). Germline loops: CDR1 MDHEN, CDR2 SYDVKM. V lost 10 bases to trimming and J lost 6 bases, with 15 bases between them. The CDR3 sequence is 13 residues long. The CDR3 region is CATTRGFAGELFF. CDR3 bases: TGTGCCACCACTAGAGGGTTCGCCGGGGAGCTGTTTTTT.